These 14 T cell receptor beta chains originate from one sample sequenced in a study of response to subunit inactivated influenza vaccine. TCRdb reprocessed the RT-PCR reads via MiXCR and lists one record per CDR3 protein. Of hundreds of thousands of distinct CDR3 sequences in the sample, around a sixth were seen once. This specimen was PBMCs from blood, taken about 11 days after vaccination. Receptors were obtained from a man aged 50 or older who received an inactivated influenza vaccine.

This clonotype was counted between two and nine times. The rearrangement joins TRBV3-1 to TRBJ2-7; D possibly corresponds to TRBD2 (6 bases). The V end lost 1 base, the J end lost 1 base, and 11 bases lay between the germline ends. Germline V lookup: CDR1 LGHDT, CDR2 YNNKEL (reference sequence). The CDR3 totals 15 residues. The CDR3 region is CASSQGNSGSYEQYF. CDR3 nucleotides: TGTGCCAGCAGCCAAGGGAATAGCGGTTCCTACGAGCAGTACTTC.

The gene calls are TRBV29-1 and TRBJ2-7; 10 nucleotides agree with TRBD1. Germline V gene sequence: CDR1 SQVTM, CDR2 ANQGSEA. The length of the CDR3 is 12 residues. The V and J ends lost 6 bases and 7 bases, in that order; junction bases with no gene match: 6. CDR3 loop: CSVGTGDWEQYF. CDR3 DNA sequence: TGCAGCGTGGGGACAGGGGATTGGGAGCAGTACTTC.

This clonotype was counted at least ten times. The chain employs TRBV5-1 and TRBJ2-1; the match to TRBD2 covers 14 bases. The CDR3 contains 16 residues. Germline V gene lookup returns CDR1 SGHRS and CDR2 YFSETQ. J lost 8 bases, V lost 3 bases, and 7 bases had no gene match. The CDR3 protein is CASSWGTSGGVDEQFF. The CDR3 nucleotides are TGCGCCAGCAGCTGGGGGACTAGCGGGGGAGTCGATGAGCAGTTCTTC. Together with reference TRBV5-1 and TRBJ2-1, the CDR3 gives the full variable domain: KAGVTQTPRYLIKTRGQQVTLSCSPISGHRSVSWYQQTPGQGLQFLFEYFSETQRNKGNFPGRFSGRQFSNSRSEMNVSTLELGDSALYLCASSWGTSGGVDEQFFGPGTRLTVL.

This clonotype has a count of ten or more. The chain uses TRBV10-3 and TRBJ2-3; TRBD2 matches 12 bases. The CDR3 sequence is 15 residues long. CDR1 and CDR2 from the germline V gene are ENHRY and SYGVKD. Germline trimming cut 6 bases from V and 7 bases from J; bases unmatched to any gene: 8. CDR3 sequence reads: CAISQTSGSWYTQYF. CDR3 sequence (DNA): TGTGCCATCAGCCAGACTAGCGGGAGTTGGTATACGCAGTATTTT.

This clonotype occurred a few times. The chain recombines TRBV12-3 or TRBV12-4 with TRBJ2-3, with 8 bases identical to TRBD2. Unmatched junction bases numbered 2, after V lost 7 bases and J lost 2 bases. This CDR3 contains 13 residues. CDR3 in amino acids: CASTAGATDTQYF. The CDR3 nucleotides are TGTGCCAGCACAGCGGGGGCCACAGATACGCAGTATTTT.

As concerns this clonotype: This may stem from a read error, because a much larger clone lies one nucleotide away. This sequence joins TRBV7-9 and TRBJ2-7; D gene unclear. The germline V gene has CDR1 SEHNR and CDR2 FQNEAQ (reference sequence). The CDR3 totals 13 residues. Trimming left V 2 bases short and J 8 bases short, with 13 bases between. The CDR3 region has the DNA TGTGCCAGCAGCTTATCCGTATCGGGCAAGCAGTACTTC. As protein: CASSLSVSGKQYF. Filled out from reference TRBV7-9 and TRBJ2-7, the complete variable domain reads DTGVSQNPRHKITKRGQNVTFRCDPISEHNRLYWYRQTLGQGPEFLTYFQNEAQLEKSRLLSDRFSAERPKGSFSTLEIQRTEQGDSAMYLCASSLSVSGKQYFGPGTRLTVT.

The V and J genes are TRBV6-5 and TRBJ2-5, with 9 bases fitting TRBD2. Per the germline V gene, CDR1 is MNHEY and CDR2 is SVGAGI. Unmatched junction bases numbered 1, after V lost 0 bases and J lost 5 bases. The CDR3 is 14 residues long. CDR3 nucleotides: TGTGCCAGCAGTTACTCGGCGGGGGGGGAGACCCAGTACTTC. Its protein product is CASSYSAGGETQYF.

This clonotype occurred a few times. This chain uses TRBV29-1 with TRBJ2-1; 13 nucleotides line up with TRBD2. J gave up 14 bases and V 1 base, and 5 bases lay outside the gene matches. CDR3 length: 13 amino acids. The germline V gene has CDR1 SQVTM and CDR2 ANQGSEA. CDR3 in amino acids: CSVEGTSGSGEFF. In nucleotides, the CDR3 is TGCAGCGTTGAAGGGACTAGCGGGAGTGGGGAGTTCTTC.

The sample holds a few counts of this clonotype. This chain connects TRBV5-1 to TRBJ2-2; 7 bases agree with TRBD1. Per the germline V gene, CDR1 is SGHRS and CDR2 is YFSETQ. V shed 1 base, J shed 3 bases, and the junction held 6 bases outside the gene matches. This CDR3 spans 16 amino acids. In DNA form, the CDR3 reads TGCGCCAGCAGCTTGAATCTAGGGACAGACACCGGGGAGCTGTTTTTT. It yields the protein CASSLNLGTDTGELFF.

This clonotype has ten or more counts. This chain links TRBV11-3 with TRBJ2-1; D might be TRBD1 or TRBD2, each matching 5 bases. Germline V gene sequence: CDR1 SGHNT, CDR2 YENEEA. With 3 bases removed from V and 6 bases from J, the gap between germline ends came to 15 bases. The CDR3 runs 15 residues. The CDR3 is CASSFGGHLLNEQFF. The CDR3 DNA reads TGTGCCAGCAGCTTTGGGGGTCACCTACTCAATGAGCAGTTCTTC.

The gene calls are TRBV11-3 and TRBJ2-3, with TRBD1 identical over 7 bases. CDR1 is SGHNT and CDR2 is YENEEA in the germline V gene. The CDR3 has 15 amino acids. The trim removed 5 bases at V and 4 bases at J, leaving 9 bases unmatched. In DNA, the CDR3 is TGTGCCAGCAGCCCACGACAGGGAGCCCCAGATACGCAGTATTTT. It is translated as CASSPRQGAPDTQYF.

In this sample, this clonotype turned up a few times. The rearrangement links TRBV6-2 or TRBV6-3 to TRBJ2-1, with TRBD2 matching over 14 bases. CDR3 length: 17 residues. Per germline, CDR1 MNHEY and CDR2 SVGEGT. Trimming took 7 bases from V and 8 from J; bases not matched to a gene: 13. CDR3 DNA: TGTGCCAGCATTCAAGACGGACTAGCGGGGGGCCAGGATGAGCAGTTCTTC. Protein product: CASIQDGLAGGQDEQFF.

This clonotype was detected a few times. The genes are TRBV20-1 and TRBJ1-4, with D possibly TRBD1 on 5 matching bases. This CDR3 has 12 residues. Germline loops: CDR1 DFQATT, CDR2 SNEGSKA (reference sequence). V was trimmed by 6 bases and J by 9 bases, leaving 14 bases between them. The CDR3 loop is CSANGGDQKLFF. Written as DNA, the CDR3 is TGCAGTGCCAACGGGGGGGACCAAAAACTGTTTTTT.

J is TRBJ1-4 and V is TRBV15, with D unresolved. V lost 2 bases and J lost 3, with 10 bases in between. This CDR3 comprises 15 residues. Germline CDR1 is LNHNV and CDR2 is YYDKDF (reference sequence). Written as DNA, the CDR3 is TGTGCCACCAGCAGAAGAGTGGCATCTAATGAAAAACTGTTTTTT. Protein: CATSRRVASNEKLFF.